This TCR beta chain was identified during a study of cytomegalovirus exposure and HLA in healthy donors. Germline V gene sequence: CDR1 LNHDA, CDR2 SQIVND (reference sequence). V gave up 5 bases and J gave up 1 base; unmatched junction bases: 10. The CDR3 spans 17 residues. The method was immunoSEQ multiplex PCR; TCRdb's version includes in-frame clones alone and lacks a portion of them. The sample lists around 240,000 clones, around 90% occurring once. This receptor was obtained from a woman aged 18 to 35 in good health and CMV-seronegative. The sample comprised PBMCs. This sequence joins TRBV19 and TRBJ2-1; TRBD2 aligns across 8 bases. The CDR3 sequence: CASSSTLLAGSYNEQFF. CDR3 coding DNA: TGTGCCAGTAGTTCCACCCTATTAGCGGGGTCCTACAATGAGCAGTTCTTC.